Listed here are 9 T cell receptor beta chains from one sample, sequenced in a study of T cell responses to AZD1222 COVID-19 vaccine (dated by TCRdb to about 2021). The library relied on the immunoSEQ multiplex PCR assay. This is the immuneACCESS table as TCRdb keeps it, with only in-frame sequences that have V and J called. A part of the clones is gone; compared with another copy, unresolved V genes explain less than half, and the rest is unexplained. The sample table contains some 150,000 clones; only one count was recorded for 85% to 90% of them. The ten largest account for under 2% of the sample. This sample's time point label indicates: baseline before first vaccination. Sequenced material: peripheral blood, taken on day 0 of AZD1222 vaccination. The receptors here all came from an adult in good health.

The chain employs TRBV9 and TRBJ1-1; maybe TRBD1 (5 bases). Deletions cut 4 bases from V and 11 bases from J, with 21 bases between. Germline V lookup: CDR1 SGDLS, CDR2 YYNGEE. This CDR3 has 14 amino acids. The CDR3 loop is CASSSGRDQGRAFF. CDR3 bases: TGTGCCAGCAGCTCCGGCCGGGATCAGGGACGGGCTTTCTTT.

In this sample, this clone turned up once. The chain employs TRBV19 and TRBJ1-6; no clear D. This CDR3 is built from 11 residues. Germline V gives CDR1 LNHDA, CDR2 SQIVND (reference sequence). V was clipped by 10 bases and J by 13 bases, with 14 bases between them. The chain's CDR3 is CAILGFGPLHF. DNA for the CDR3: TGTGCCATCCTCGGGTTTGGCCCCCTCCACTTT.

CDR3 sequence reads: CASSVEGHGGTDTQYF. As DNA, the CDR3 is TGTGCCAGCAGCGTTGAGGGCCATGGAGGCACAGATACGCAGTATTTT. The V and J genes are TRBV9 and TRBJ2-3, with D possibly matching TRBD2 (5 bases). Germline lookup yields CDR1 SGDLS and CDR2 YYNGEE. With 2 bases removed from V and 1 base from J, the gap between germline ends came to 14 bases. This CDR3 contains 16 residues.

The chain is built from TRBV28 and TRBJ2-1; 9 bases agree with TRBD1. Germline V gives CDR1 MDHEN, CDR2 SYDVKM. The CDR3 loop spans 16 amino acids. Unmatched junction bases numbered 8, after V lost 5 bases and J lost 3 bases. The DNA for the CDR3 is TGTGCCAGCAGTCCTCTGGGACAGGGTTTCTACAATGAGCAGTTCTTC. Amino acids: CASSPLGQGFYNEQFF.

The chain uses TRBV4-3 and TRBJ1-2, with D uncertain. The germline V and J ends were trimmed by 4 bases and 0 bases, with 9 bases remaining between them. This CDR3 is built from 14 residues. Germline V gene lookup returns CDR1 LGHNA and CDR2 YSLEER. CDR3: CASSPQSTNYGYTF. The DNA of the CDR3 is TGCGCCAGCAGCCCACAGTCAACTAACTATGGCTACACCTTC.

This clone was detected a few times. The V gene is TRBV2, the J gene TRBJ1-5; D remains ambiguous. The CDR3 extends over 13 amino acids. Germline V gene data show CDR1 as SNHLY and CDR2 as FYNNEI. The V gene lost 11 bases and the J gene lost 6 bases, with 17 bases spanning the gap. CDR3 DNA: TGTGCCGGATCCCTCGGATCGGGTCAGCCCCAGCATTTT. Its protein product is CAGSLGSGQPQHF.

The CDR3 sequence is CASRSTSYNEQFF. The CDR3 region has the DNA TGTGCCAGCAGGTCTACAAGTTACAATGAGCAGTTCTTC. This sequence joins TRBV6-5 and TRBJ2-1; D is unclear. V was shortened by 6 bases and J by 4 bases, with 10 bases between the two germline ends. The CDR3 covers 13 residues. Germline lookup yields CDR1 MNHEY and CDR2 SVGAGI.

The chain is built from TRBV5-3 and TRBJ2-1; 9 bases fit TRBD1. TRBV5-3 is an ORF; its function is uncertain. Trimming cost V 9 bases and J 3 bases; bases outside gene matches: 10. The CDR3 covers 15 residues. The CDR3 nucleotides read TGTGCCAACCGGGGGGACAGGGAGTTCTACAATGAGCAGTTCTTC. Its protein is CANRGDREFYNEQFF.

The chain carries TRBV9 and TRBJ2-7, with a possible D match to TRBD1 (6 bases). V was clipped by 0 bases and J by 2 bases, with 9 bases between them. Germline values: CDR1 SGDLS, CDR2 YYNGEE. The CDR3 contains 14 residues. CDR3 bases: TGTGCCAGCAGCGTAGTTCCAGGGGCCTACGAGCAGTACTTC. Encoded protein: CASSVVPGAYEQYF.